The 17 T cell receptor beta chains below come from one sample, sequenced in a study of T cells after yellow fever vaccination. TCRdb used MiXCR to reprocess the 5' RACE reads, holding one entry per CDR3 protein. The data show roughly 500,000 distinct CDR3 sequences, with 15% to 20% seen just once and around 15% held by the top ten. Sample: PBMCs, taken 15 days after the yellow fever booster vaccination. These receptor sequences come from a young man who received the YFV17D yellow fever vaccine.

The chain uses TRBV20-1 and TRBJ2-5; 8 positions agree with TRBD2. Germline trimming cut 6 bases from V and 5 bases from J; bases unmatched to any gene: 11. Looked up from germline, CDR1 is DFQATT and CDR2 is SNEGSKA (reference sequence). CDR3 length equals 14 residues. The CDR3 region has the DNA TGCAGTGCGGGGGGAGAGACTAGCGAGGAGACCCAGTACTTC. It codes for CSAGGETSEETQYF.

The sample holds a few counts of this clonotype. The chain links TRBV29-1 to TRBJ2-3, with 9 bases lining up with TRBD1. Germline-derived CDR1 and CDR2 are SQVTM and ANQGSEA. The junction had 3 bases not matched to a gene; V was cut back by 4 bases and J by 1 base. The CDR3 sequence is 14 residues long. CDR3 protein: CSVGRQGGTDTQYF. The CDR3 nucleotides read TGCAGCGTTGGGCGACAGGGGGGCACAGATACGCAGTATTTT.

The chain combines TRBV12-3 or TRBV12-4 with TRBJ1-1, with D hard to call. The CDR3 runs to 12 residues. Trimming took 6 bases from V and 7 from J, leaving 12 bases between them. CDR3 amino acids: CASRKNSFEAFF. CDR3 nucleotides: TGTGCCAGCAGGAAAAACAGCTTTGAAGCTTTCTTT.

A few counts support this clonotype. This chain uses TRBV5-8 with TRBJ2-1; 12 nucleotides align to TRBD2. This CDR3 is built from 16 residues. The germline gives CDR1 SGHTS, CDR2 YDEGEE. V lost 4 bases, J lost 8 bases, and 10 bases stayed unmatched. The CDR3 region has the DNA TGTGCCAGCAGCAGAGGGACTAGCGGGCCTAGGGATGAGCAGTTCTTC. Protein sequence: CASSRGTSGPRDEQFF. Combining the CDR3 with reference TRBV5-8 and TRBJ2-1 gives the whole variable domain EAGVTQSPTHLIKTRGQQATLRCSPISGHTSVYWYQQALGLGLQFLLWYDEGEERNRGNFPPRFSGRQFPNYSSELNVNALELEDSALYLCASSRGTSGPRDEQFFGPGTRLTVL.

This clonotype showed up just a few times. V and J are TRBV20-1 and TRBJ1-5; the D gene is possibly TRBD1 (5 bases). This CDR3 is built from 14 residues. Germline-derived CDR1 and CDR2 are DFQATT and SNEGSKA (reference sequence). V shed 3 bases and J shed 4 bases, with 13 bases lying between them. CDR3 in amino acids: CSARTGPPNQPQHF. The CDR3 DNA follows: TGCAGTGCTAGGACGGGACCGCCGAATCAGCCCCAGCATTTT.

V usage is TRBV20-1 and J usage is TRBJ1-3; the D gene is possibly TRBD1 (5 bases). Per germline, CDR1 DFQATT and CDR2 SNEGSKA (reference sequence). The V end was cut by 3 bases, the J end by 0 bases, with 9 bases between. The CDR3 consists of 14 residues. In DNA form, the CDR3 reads TGCAGTGCTAGTGGGACTTACTCTGGAAACACCATATATTTT. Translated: CSASGTYSGNTIYF.

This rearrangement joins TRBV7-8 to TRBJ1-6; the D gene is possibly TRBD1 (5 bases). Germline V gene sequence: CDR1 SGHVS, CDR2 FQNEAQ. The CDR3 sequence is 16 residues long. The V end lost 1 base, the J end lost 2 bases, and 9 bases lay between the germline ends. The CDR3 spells CASSLGGATYNSPLHF. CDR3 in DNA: TGTGCCAGCAGCTTAGGTGGGGCTACCTATAATTCACCCCTCCACTTT.

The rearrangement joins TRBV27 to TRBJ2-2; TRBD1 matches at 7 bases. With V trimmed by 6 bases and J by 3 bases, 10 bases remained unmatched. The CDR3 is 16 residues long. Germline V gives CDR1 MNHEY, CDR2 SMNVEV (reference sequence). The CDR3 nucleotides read TGTGCCAGCAGCCGTGACAGGGAGCCATACACCGGGGAGCTGTTTTTT. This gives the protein CASSRDREPYTGELFF.

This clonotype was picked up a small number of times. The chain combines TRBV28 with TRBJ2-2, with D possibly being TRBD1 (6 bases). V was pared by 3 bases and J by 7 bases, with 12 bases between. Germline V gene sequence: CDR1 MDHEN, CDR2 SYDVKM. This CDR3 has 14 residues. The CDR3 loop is CASSFGGFNGELFF. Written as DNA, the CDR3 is TGTGCCAGCAGTTTTGGGGGCTTTAACGGGGAGCTGTTTTTT.

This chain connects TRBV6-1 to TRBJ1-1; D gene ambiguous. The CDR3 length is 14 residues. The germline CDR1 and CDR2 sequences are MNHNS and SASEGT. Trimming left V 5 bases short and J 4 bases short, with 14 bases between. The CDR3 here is CASSPQFWGTEAFF. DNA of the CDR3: TGTGCCAGCAGTCCTCAATTTTGGGGCACTGAAGCTTTCTTT.

The CDR3, as DNA: TGTGCCAGCTCCTCCCAAGTAACCCTCCACTTT. Translated, it gives CASSSQVTLHF. The chain is built from TRBV25-1 and TRBJ1-6; D remains unclear. The CDR3 is 11 residues long. Trimming removed 8 bases at V and 14 bases at J, with 13 bases between. The germline gives CDR1 MGHDK, CDR2 SYGVNS.

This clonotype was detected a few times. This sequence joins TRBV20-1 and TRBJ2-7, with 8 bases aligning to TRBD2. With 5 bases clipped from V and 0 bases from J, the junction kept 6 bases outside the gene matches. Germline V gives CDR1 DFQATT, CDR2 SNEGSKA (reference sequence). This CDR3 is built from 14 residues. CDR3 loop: CSARKRETSYEQYF. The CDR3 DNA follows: TGCAGTGCTCGGAAGCGGGAGACCTCCTACGAGCAGTACTTC.

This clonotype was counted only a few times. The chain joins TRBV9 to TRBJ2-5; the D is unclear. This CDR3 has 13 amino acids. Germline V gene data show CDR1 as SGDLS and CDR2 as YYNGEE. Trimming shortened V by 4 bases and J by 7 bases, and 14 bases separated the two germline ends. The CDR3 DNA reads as TGTGCCAGCAGCCCGAATCCGACCGGGACCCAGTACTTC. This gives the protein CASSPNPTGTQYF.

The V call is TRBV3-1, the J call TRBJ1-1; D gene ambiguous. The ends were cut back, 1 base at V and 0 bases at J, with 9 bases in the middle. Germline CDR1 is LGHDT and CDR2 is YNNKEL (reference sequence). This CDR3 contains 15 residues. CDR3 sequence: CASSQGSRMNTEAFF. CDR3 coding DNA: TGTGCCAGCAGCCAAGGTTCGCGCATGAACACTGAAGCTTTCTTT. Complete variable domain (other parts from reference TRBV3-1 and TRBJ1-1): DTAVSQTPKYLVTQMGNDKSIKCEQNLGHDTMYWYKQDSKKFLKIMFSYNNKELIINETVPNRFSPKSPDKAHLNLHINSLELGDSAVYFCASSQGSRMNTEAFFGQGTRLTVV.

The CDR3: CASFRGAIYNEQFF. CDR3 sequence (DNA): TGTGCCAGCTTCCGGGGGGCCATATACAATGAGCAGTTCTTC. The chain uses TRBV12-3 or TRBV12-4 and TRBJ2-1; D may be TRBD2 (7 bases). Trimming shortened V by 8 bases and J by 4 bases, and 15 bases separated the two germline ends. There are 14 residues in the CDR3.

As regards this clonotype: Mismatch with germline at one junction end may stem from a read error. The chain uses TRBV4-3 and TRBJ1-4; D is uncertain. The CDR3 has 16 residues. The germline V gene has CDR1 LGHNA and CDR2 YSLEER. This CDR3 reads CASSQNAGRTTEKLFF. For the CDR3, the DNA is TGCGCCAGCAGCCAAAACGCGGGCAGAACTACTGAAAAACTGTTTTTT.

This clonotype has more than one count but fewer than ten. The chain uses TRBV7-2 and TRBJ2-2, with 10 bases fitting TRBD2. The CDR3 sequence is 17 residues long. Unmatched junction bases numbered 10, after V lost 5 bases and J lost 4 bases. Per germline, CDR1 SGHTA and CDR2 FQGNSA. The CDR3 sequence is CASSRSPGTSATGELFF. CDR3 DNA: TGTGCCAGCAGCCGAAGCCCCGGGACTAGCGCCACCGGGGAGCTGTTTTTT.